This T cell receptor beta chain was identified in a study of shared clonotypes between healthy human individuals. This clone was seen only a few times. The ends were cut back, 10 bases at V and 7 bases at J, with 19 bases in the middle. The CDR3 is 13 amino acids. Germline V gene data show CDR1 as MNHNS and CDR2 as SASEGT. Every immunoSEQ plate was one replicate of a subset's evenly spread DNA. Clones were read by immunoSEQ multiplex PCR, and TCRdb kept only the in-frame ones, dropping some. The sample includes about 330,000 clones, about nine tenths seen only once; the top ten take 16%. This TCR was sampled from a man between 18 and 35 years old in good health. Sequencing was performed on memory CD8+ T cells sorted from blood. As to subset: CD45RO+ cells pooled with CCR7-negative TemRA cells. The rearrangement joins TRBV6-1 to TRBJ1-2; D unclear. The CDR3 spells CAISVGPPRGYTF. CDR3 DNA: TGTGCCATCAGCGTCGGGCCGCCGCGTGGCTACACCTTC.